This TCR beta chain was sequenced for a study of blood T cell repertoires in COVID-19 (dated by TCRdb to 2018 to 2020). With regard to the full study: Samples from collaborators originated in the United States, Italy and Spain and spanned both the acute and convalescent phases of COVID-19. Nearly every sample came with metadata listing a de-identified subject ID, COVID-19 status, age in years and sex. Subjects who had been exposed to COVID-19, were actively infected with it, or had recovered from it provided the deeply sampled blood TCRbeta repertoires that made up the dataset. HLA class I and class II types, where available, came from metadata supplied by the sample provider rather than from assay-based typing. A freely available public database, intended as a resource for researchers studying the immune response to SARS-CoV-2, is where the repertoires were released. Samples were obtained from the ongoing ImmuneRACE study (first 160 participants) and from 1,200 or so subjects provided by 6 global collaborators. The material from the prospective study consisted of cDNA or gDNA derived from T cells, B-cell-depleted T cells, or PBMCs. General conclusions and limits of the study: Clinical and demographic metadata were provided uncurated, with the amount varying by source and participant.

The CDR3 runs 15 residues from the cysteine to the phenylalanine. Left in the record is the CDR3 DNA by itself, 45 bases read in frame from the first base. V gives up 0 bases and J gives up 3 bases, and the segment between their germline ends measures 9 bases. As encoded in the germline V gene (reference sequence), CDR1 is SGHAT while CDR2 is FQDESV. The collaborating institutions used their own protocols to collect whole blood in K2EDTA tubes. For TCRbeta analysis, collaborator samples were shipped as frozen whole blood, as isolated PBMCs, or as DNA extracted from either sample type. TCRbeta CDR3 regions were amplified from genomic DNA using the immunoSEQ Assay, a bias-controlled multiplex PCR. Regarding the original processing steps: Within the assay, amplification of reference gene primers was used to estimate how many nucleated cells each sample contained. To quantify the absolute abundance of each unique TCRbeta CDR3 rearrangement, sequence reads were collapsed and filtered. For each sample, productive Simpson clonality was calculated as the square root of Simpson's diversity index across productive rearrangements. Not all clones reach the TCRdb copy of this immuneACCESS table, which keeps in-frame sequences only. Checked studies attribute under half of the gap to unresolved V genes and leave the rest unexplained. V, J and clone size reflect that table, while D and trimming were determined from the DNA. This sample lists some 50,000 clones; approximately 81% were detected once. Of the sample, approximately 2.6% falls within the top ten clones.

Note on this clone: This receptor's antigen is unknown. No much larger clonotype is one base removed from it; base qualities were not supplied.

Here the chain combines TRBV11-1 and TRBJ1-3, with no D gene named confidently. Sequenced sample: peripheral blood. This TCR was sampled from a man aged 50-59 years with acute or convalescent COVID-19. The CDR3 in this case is CASSLARGSGNTIYF. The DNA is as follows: TGTGCCAGCAGCTTAGCGCGCGGGAGTGGAAACACCATATATTTT.